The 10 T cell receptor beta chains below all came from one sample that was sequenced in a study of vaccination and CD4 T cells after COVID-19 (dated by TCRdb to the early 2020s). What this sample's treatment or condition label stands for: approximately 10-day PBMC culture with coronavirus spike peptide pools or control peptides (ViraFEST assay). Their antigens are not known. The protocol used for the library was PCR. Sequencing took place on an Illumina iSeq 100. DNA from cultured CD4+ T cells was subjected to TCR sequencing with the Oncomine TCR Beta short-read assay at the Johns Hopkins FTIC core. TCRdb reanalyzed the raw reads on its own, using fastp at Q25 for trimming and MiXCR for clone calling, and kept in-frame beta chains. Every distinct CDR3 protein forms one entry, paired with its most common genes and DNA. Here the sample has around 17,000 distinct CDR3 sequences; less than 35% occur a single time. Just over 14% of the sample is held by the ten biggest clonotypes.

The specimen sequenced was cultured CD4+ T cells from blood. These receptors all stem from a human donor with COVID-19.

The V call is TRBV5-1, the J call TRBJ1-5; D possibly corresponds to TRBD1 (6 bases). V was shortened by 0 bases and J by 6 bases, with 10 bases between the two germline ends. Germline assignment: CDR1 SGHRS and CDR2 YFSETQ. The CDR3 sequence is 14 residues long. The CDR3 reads CASSLEGVGQPQHF. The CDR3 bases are TGCGCCAGCAGCTTGGAGGGGGTTGGTCAGCCCCAGCATTTT.

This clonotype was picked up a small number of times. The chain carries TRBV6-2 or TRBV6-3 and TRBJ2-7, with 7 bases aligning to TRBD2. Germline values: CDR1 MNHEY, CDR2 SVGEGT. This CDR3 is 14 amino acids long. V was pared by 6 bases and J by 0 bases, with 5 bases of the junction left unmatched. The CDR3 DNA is TGTGCCAGCAGGAGGGAGGGGTTCTCCTACGAGCAGTACTTC. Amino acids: CASRREGFSYEQYF.

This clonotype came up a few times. The CDR3 bases are TGTGCCAGCAGCTTAGGGGGAGGGCGGGGCAATCAGCCCCAGCATTTT. Its translation: CASSLGGGRGNQPQHF. V usage is TRBV7-2 and J usage is TRBJ1-5, with D unresolved. The germline gives CDR1 SGHTA, CDR2 FQGNSA. Between the trimmed V and J ends, which lost 1 base and 2 bases, there was a span of 12 bases. The CDR3 sequence is 16 residues long.

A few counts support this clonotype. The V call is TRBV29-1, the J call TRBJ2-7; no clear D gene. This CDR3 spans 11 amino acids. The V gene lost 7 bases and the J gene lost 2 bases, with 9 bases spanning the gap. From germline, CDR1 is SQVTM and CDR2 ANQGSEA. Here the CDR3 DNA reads TGCAGCGCTACGCTTACCTACGAGCAGTACTTC. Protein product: CSATLTYEQYF.

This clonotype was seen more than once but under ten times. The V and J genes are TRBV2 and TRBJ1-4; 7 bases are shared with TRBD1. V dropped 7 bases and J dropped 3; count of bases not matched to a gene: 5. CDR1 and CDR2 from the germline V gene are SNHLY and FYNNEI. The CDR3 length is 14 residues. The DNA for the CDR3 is TGTGCCAGCAACGAACAGGGGCCTAATGAAAAACTGTTTTTT. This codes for CASNEQGPNEKLFF.

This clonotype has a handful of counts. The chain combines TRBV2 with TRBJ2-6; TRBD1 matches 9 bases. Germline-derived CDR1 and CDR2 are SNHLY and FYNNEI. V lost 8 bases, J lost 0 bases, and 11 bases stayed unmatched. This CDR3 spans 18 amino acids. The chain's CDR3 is CASEGRGTGNSGANVLTF. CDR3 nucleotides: TGTGCCAGCGAGGGCAGGGGGACAGGGAACTCTGGGGCCAACGTCCTGACTTTC.

CDR3 nucleotides: TGTGCCAGCAGCTTAGACCCAGCGGGGGGGCCTTCGCAGTTCTTC. Translation: CASSLDPAGGPSQFF. This sequence joins TRBV11-2 and TRBJ2-1; 10 bases map to TRBD2. Germline V gives CDR1 SGHAT, CDR2 FQNNGV. The J segment lost 12 bases and the V segment lost 0 bases, leaving 8 bases of the junction unmatched. CDR3 length equals 15 residues. The complete variable domain, with remaining parts taken from reference TRBV11-2 and TRBJ2-1, reads EAGVAQSPRYKIIEKRQSVAFWCNPISGHATLYWYQQILGQGPKLLIQFQNNGVVDDSQLPKDRFSAERLKGVDSTLKIQPAKLEDSAVYLCASSLDPAGGPSQFFGPGTRLTVL.

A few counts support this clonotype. The CDR3 here is CASSQQGPHYGYTF. The CDR3 DNA reads TGTGCCAGCAGTCAACAGGGGCCCCACTATGGCTACACCTTC. V is TRBV28 and J is TRBJ1-2, with TRBD1 identical over 7 bases. V dropped 5 bases and J dropped 3; count of bases not matched to a gene: 6. CDR3 length: 14 amino acids. CDR1 is MDHEN and CDR2 is SYDVKM in the germline V gene.

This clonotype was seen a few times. CDR3 in DNA: TGCAGTGCTAGGGAACAGAACACCGGGGAGCTGTTTTTT. Encoded protein: CSAREQNTGELFF. The chain is built from TRBV20-1 and TRBJ2-2; no clear D gene. Germline values: CDR1 DFQATT, CDR2 SNEGSKA (reference sequence). This CDR3 comprises 13 residues. V was trimmed by 3 bases and J by 1 base, leaving 6 bases between them.

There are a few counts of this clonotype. The CDR3 spells CARETGSNSPLHF. Written as DNA, the CDR3 is TGTGCCAGGGAGACAGGGAGCAATTCACCCCTCCACTTT. The rearrangement links TRBV2 to TRBJ1-6; 7 nucleotides align to TRBD1. The germline V gene has CDR1 SNHLY and CDR2 FYNNEI. The V gene end was trimmed by 9 bases and the J gene end by 7 bases; junction bases not matched to a gene: 6. The CDR3 loop spans 13 amino acids. Complete variable domain (other parts from reference TRBV2 and TRBJ1-6): EPEVTQTPSHQVTQMGQEVILRCVPISNHLYFYWYRQILGQKVEFLVSFYNNEISEKSEIFDDQFSVERPDGSNFTLKIRSTKLEDSAMYFCARETGSNSPLHFGNGTRLTVT.